The rows below give T cell receptor beta chains drawn from one sample of a study of cytomegalovirus exposure and HLA in healthy donors. Produced via immunoSEQ multiplex PCR; TCRdb's table is partial and in-frame only. The sample has about 130,000 clones; roughly four fifths are singletons. Source material: PBMCs. The origin of the receptors is a woman in her fifties or sixties in good health and CMV-seronegative. The CDR3 runs from the conserved cysteine through the conserved F or W. A D gene is named only where the DNA matches it firmly. Clone size appears in some rows only: once, few, many, or a class for an expanded clone.

clone_size: once; v_call: TRBV6-5; j_call: TRBJ2-2; d_call: TRBD1; cdr3_aa: CASSTRDRGSGELFF; cdr3_nt: TGTGCCAGCAGTACGAGGGACAGGGGTTCCGGGGAGCTGTTTTTT
clone_size: -; v_call: TRBV27; j_call: TRBJ2-1; d_call: -; cdr3_aa: CASSLSRREPPYNEQFF; cdr3_nt: TGTGCCAGCAGTCTATCTCGACGGGAGCCCCCATACAATGAGCAGTTCTTC
clone_size: -; v_call: TRBV16; j_call: TRBJ1-2; d_call: -; cdr3_aa: CASSQSIGDSGHRYGYTF; cdr3_nt: TGTGCCAGCAGCCAATCGATAGGGGACTCAGGGCATCGATATGGCTACACCTTC
clone_size: -; v_call: TRBV9; j_call: TRBJ2-1; d_call: TRBD2; cdr3_aa: CASSARAGGLAGSDEQFF; cdr3_nt: TGTGCCAGCAGCGCCCGCGCTGGGGGACTAGCGGGATCCGATGAGCAGTTCTTC
clone_size: -; v_call: TRBV4-1; j_call: TRBJ2-7; d_call: -; cdr3_aa: CASSQEIQGSYEQYF; cdr3_nt: TGCGCCAGCAGCCAAGAAATCCAGGGGTCCTACGAGCAGTACTTC
clone_size: -; v_call: TRBV5-1; j_call: TRBJ1-2; d_call: -; cdr3_aa: CASSLGVREYGYTF; cdr3_nt: TGCGCCAGCAGCTTGGGGGTCAGGGAATATGGCTACACCTTC
clone_size: -; v_call: TRBV6-1; j_call: TRBJ2-1; d_call: TRBD1; cdr3_aa: CASSVQGGPYNEQFF; cdr3_nt: TGTGCCAGCAGTGTACAGGGGGGACCCTACAATGAGCAGTTCTTC
clone_size: -; v_call: TRBV7-7; j_call: TRBJ2-5; d_call: TRBD1; cdr3_aa: CASSLDRGQETQYF; cdr3_nt: TGTGCTAGCAGCTTAGACAGGGGGCAAGAGACCCAGTACTTC
clone_size: -; v_call: TRBV29-1; j_call: TRBJ1-2; d_call: -; cdr3_aa: CSVATTGTYGYTF; cdr3_nt: TGCAGCGTTGCGACGACAGGAACCTATGGCTACACCTTC
clone_size: -; v_call: TRBV28; j_call: TRBJ2-5; d_call: -; cdr3_aa: CASSERRPGRETQYF; cdr3_nt: TGTGCCAGCAGTGAACGCAGGCCGGGGAGGGAGACCCAGTACTTC
clone_size: -; v_call: TRBV25-1; j_call: TRBJ1-2; d_call: -; cdr3_aa: CASSEGQSYTF; cdr3_nt: TGTGCCAGCAGTGAAGGACAAAGCTACACCTTC
clone_size: few; v_call: TRBV14; j_call: TRBJ1-1; d_call: -; cdr3_aa: CASSSRGGAMNTEAFF; cdr3_nt: TGTGCCAGCAGTTCACGCGGGGGGGCCATGAACACTGAAGCTTTCTTT
clone_size: -; v_call: TRBV7-9; j_call: TRBJ2-1; d_call: -; cdr3_aa: CASSPGSRSYNEQFF; cdr3_nt: TGTGCCAGCAGCCCCGGGAGCCGCTCCTACAATGAGCAGTTCTTC
clone_size: -; v_call: TRBV19; j_call: TRBJ1-1; d_call: -; cdr3_aa: CASNAARDTEAFF; cdr3_nt: TGTGCCAGTAATGCGGCCAGGGACACTGAAGCTTTCTTT
clone_size: once; v_call: TRBV19; j_call: TRBJ1-1; d_call: -; cdr3_aa: CAISSVTGHPTEAFF; cdr3_nt: TGTGCCATCTCTAGTGTAACAGGCCACCCCACTGAAGCTTTCTTT
clone_size: -; v_call: TRBV6-5; j_call: TRBJ2-1; d_call: TRBD1; cdr3_aa: CASSYAGTAYNEQFF; cdr3_nt: TGTGCCAGCAGTTACGCCGGGACAGCCTACAATGAGCAGTTCTTC